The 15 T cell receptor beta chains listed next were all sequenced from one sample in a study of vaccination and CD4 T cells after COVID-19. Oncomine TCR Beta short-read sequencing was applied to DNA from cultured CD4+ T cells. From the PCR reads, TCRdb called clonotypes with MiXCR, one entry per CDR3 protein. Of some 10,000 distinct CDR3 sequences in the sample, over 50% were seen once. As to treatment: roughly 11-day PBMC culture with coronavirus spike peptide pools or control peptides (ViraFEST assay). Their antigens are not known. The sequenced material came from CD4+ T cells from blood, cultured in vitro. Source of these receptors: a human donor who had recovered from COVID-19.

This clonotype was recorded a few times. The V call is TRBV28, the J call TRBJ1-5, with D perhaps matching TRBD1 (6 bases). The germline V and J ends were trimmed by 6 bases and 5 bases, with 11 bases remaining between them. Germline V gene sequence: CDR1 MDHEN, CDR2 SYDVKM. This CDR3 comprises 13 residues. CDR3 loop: CASRRGGDQPQHF. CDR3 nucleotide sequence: TGTGCCAGCAGAAGGGGGGGCGATCAGCCCCAGCATTTT.

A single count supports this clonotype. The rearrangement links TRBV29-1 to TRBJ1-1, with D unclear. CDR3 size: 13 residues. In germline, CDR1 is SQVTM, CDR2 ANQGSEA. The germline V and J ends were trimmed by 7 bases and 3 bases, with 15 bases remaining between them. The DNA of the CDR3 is TGCAGCGCGAACAAGCAGGTGGACACTGAAGCTTTCTTT. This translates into CSANKQVDTEAFF.

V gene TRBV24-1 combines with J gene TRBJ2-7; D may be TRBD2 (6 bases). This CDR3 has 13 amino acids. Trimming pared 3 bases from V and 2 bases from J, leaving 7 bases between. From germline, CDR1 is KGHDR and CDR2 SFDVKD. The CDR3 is CATSDGGTYEQYF. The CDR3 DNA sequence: TGTGCCACCAGTGATGGCGGGACCTACGAGCAGTACTTC.

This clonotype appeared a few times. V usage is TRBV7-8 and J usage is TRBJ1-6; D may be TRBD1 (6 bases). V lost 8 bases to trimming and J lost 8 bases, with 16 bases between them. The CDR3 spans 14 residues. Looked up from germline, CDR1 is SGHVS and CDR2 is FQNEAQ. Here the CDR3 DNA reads TGTGCCAGCGGCCACAGGGTTGGGGATTCACCCCTCCACTTT. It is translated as CASGHRVGDSPLHF.

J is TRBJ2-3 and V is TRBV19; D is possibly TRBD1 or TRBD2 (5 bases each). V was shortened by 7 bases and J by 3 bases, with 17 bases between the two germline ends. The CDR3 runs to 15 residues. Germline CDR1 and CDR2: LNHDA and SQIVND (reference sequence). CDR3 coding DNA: TGTGCCAGTACCTCGGACTGGAAGGGGACAGATACGCAGTATTTT. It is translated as CASTSDWKGTDTQYF.

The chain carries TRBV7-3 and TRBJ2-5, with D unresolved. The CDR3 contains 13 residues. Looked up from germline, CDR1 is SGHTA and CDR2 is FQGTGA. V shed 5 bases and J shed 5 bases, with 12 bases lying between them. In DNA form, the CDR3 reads TGTGCCAGCAGCCCGAACCGAGTCGAGACCCAGTACTTC. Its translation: CASSPNRVETQYF.

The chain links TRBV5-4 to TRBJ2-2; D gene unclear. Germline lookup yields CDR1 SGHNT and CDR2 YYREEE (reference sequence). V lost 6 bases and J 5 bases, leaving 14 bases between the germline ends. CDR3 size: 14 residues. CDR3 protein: CASTLLSGTGELFF. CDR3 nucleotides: TGTGCCAGCACCCTTTTATCCGGGACCGGGGAGCTGTTTTTT.

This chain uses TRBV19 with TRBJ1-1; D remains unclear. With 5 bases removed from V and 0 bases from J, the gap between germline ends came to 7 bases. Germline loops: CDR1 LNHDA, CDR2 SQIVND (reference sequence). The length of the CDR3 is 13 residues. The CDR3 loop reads CASSEGLNTEAFF. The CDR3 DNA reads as TGTGCCAGTAGTGAGGGCCTGAACACTGAAGCTTTCTTT.

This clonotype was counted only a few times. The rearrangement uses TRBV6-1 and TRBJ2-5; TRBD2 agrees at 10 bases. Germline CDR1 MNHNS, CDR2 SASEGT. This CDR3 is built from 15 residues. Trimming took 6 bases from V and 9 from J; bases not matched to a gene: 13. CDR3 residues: CASRASGGPVRAQYF. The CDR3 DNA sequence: TGTGCCAGCAGAGCTAGCGGGGGCCCCGTTCGGGCCCAGTACTTC.

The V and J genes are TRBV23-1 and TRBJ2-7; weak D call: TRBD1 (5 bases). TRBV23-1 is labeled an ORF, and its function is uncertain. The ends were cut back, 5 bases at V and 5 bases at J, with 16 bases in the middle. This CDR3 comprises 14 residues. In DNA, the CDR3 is TGCGCCAGCAGTGTTAACGGACATCCTGACGAGCAGTACTTC. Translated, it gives CASSVNGHPDEQYF.

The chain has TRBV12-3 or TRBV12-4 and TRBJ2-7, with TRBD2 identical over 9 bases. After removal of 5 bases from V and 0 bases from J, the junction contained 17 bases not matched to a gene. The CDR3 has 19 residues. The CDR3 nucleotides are TGTGCCAGCAGTATAAACCTTCGGCTAGCGGGGTTCAGCTCCTACGAGCAGTACTTC. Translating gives CASSINLRLAGFSSYEQYF.

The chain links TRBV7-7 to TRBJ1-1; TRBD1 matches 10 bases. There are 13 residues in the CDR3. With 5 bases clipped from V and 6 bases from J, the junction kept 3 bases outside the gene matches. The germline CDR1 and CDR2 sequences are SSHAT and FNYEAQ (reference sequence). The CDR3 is CASSQGTGAEAFF. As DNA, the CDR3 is TGTGCCAGCAGCCAAGGGACAGGGGCTGAAGCTTTCTTT.

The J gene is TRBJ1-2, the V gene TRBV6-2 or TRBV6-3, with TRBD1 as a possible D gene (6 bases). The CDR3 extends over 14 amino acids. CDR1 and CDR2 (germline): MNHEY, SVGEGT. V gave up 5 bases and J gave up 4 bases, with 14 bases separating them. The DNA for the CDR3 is TGTGCCAGCAGTCCCACCCAGGGGATCTATGGCTACACCTTC. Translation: CASSPTQGIYGYTF.

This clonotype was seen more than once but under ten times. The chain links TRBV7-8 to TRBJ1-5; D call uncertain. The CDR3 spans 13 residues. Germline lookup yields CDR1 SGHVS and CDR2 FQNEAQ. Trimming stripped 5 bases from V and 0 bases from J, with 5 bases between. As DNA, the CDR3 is TGTGCCAGCAGCCCGATTAGCAATCAGCCCCAGCATTTT. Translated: CASSPISNQPQHF.

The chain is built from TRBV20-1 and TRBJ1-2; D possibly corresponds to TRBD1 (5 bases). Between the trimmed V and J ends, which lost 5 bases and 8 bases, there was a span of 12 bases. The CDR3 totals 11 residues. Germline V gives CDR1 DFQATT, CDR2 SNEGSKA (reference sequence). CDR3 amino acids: CSADSMKGYTF. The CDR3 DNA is TGCAGTGCTGACAGCATGAAGGGCTACACCTTC.